These T cell receptor beta chains were read from a single sample in a study of T cell responses to AZD1222 COVID-19 vaccine. Using immunoSEQ multiplex PCR, the repertoire was profiled, and TCRdb retains in-frame clones only, with some absent. The sample carries 150,000 to 200,000 clones, 80% to 95% recorded once. This specimen was peripheral blood, taken 28 days after the second AZD1222 dose. These receptors were taken from an adult who received the AZD1222 COVID-19 vaccine. Both conserved end residues are part of each CDR3. A D gene is named only where the DNA matches it firmly. Clone size is stated in some rows and not others, as once, few, many or a class when expanded.

TRBD1	-	TRBV4-3	TRBJ1-5	CASSPRTGGGQPQHF	TGCGCCAGCAGCCCCCGGACAGGGGGCGGTCAGCCCCAGCATTTT
-	few	TRBV6-1	TRBJ1-2	CASSEGSIYGYTF	TGTGCCAGCAGTGAAGGCAGTATCTATGGCTACACCTTC
-	-	TRBV3-1/TRBV3-2	TRBJ2-3	CASSQGPASDTQYF	TGTGCCAGCAGCCAAGGGCCCGCCTCAGATACGCAGTATTTT
-	-	TRBV2	TRBJ2-3	CASSEGGEGTADTQYF	TGTGCCAGCAGTGAAGGCGGAGAGGGTACGGCAGATACGCAGTATTTT
-	-	TRBV15	TRBJ2-5	CATSRDSRTQETQYF	TGTGCCACCAGCAGAGATTCCAGGACCCAAGAGACCCAGTACTTC
-	-	TRBV28	TRBJ1-1	CASMGGSVGTEAFF	TGTGCCAGCATGGGGGGGTCCGTGGGCACTGAAGCTTTCTTT
-	once	TRBV2	TRBJ2-3	CASSDSGLPTDTQYF	TGTGCCAGCAGTGACTCGGGGCTTCCCACAGATACGCAGTATTTT
-	-	TRBV6-5	TRBJ2-3	CASSISGDSTDTQYF	TGTGCCAGCAGCATTTCGGGGGATAGCACAGATACGCAGTATTTT
TRBD1	-	TRBV5-1	TRBJ2-6	CASSLYGQGAMSGANVLTF	TGCGCCAGCAGCTTGTACGGACAGGGGGCGATGTCTGGGGCCAACGTCCTGACTTTC
TRBD1	-	TRBV7-2	TRBJ1-2	CASSSPGQGTYGYTF	TGTGCCAGCAGCTCACCGGGACAGGGGACCTATGGCTACACCTTC
TRBD2	-	TRBV12-3/TRBV12-4	TRBJ2-5	CASSFSGIETQYF	TGTGCCAGCAGTTTCAGCGGGATTGAGACCCAGTACTTC
-	-	TRBV7-2	TRBJ2-3	CASSSRGRVTDTQYF	TGTGCCAGCAGCTCTAGAGGGCGGGTCACAGATACGCAGTATTTT
-	-	TRBV29-1	TRBJ1-1	CSARNLNTEAFF	TGCAGCGCCAGAAACTTGAACACTGAAGCTTTCTTT
-	-	TRBV4-1	TRBJ2-7	CASSRGQLYEQYF	TGCGCCAGCAGCAGAGGACAGCTATACGAGCAGTACTTC
-	once	TRBV19	TRBJ1-4	CASSIDRQGRSTNEKLFF	TGTGCCAGTAGTATAGATCGCCAGGGGCGGTCAACTAATGAAAAACTGTTTTTT
TRBD1	-	TRBV27	TRBJ1-6	CASSLGWTGSNSPLHF	TGTGCCAGCAGTTTAGGATGGACAGGGTCTAATTCACCCCTCCACTTT
-	-	TRBV28	TRBJ2-4	CASSFLSVKNIQYF	TGTGCCAGCAGTTTTCTCTCTGTAAAAAACATTCAGTACTTC
-	once	TRBV13	TRBJ2-1	CASSLGGSSYNEQFF	TGTGCCAGCAGCTTAGGTGGGAGCTCCTACAATGAGCAGTTCTTC
TRBD2	-	TRBV27	TRBJ2-2	CASSLSRGSGELFF	TGTGCCAGCAGTTTATCGCGGGGGTCCGGGGAGCTGTTTTTT
TRBD1	-	TRBV9	TRBJ1-1	CASTGTVMNTEAFF	TGTGCCAGCACAGGGACAGTCATGAACACTGAAGCTTTCTTT
TRBD1	-	TRBV7-8	TRBJ1-6	CASSLLGQDNSPLHF	TGTGCCAGCAGCTTATTGGGACAGGATAATTCACCCCTCCACTTT
-	-	TRBV6-1	TRBJ1-1	CASSEYRAEAFF	TGTGCCAGCAGTGAGTACAGGGCTGAAGCTTTCTTT
TRBD2	-	TRBV28	TRBJ2-1	CASSFPLASGSYNEQFF	TGTGCCAGCAGTTTCCCATTGGCTAGCGGGAGCTACAATGAGCAGTTCTTC
-	once	TRBV7-9	TRBJ1-6	CASSLLLGTNSPLHF	TGTGCCAGCAGCTTACTTCTAGGGACGAATTCACCCCTCCACTTT
-	-	TRBV11-2	TRBJ2-1	CASSLDPDGGEQFF	TGTGCCAGCAGCTTAGATCCCGACGGGGGTGAGCAGTTCTTC
-	-	TRBV7-2	TRBJ1-3	CASSLEGSGNTIYF	TGTGCCAGCAGCTTAGAGGGGTCTGGAAACACCATATATTTT
-	-	TRBV29-1	TRBJ1-2	CSVTAQSYGYTF	TGCAGCGTGACAGCCCAATCCTATGGCTACACCTTC
-	-	TRBV3-1/TRBV3-2	TRBJ2-5	CASSFAGETQYF	TGTGCCAGCAGCTTCGCAGGGGAGACCCAGTACTTC
-	-	TRBV7-2	TRBJ2-3	CASSNNWGDTQYF	TGTGCCAGCAGCAACAACTGGGGAGATACGCAGTATTTT
-	-	TRBV10-1	TRBJ1-1	CASSERGFNTEAFF	TGCGCCAGCAGTGAGAGGGGGTTTAACACTGAAGCTTTCTTT
-	-	TRBV19	TRBJ2-2	CASSTPRGYTGELFF	TGTGCCAGTAGTACCCCCCGAGGGTACACCGGGGAGCTGTTTTTT
-	once	TRBV7-3	TRBJ1-1	CASGPGWGTEAFF	TGTGCCAGCGGCCCCGGTTGGGGCACTGAAGCTTTCTTT
-	-	TRBV7-8	TRBJ1-5	CASSSRDNNQPQHF	TGTGCCAGCAGTTCCAGGGACAACAATCAGCCCCAGCATTTT
TRBD1	-	TRBV19	TRBJ1-1	CASSSRTGGDINTEAFF	TGTGCCAGTAGTAGTAGGACAGGGGGCGATATCAACACTGAAGCTTTCTTT
TRBD1	-	TRBV2	TRBJ1-3	CASKEPGTGGAFGNTIYF	TGTGCCAGCAAAGAACCCGGGACAGGGGGCGCTTTTGGAAACACCATATATTTT
TRBD1	-	TRBV6-6	TRBJ1-2	CASRKGAANYGYTF	TGTGCCAGTCGGAAGGGGGCGGCGAACTATGGCTACACCTTC
-	-	TRBV7-8	TRBJ2-1	CASSLSRSYNEQFF	TGTGCCAGCAGCTTGTCTAGATCCTACAATGAGCAGTTCTTC
-	-	TRBV5-4	TRBJ1-6	CASSPRRESTYNSPLHF	TGTGCCAGCAGCCCCCGACGCGAGAGCACCTATAATTCACCCCTCCACTTT
TRBD2	-	TRBV20-1	TRBJ2-5	CSASWTSGSWETQYF	TGCAGTGCTAGTTGGACTAGCGGGAGTTGGGAGACCCAGTACTTC
-	-	TRBV10-2	TRBJ2-2	CASGLIPADTGELFF	TGCGCCAGCGGTCTAATCCCCGCGGACACCGGGGAGCTGTTTTTT
-	-	TRBV29-1	TRBJ2-1	CSVVLAPGSYNEQFF	TGCAGCGTCGTACTAGCCCCAGGGTCCTACAATGAGCAGTTCTTC
-	-	TRBV11-2	TRBJ2-4	CASSFSGTKNIQYF	TGTGCCAGCAGCTTTTCGGGGACCAAAAACATTCAGTACTTC
TRBD1	-	TRBV6-6	TRBJ1-1	CAGSTGSTEAFF	TGTGCCGGTTCGACAGGGTCCACTGAAGCTTTCTTT
TRBD1	-	TRBV7-9	TRBJ1-1	CASSYTGGSTEAFF	TGTGCCAGCAGCTACACAGGGGGTTCAACTGAAGCTTTCTTT
TRBD1	-	TRBV7-9	TRBJ1-4	CASSPPGQNEKLFF	TGTGCCAGCAGCCCCCCGGGACAGAATGAAAAACTGTTTTTT
TRBD2	once	TRBV7-7	TRBJ2-5	CASSKRPGLEQETQYF	TGTGCTAGCAGCAAGAGACCGGGACTAGAACAAGAGACCCAGTACTTC
-	-	TRBV3-1/TRBV3-2	TRBJ1-1	CASSQDPVENRAFF	TGTGCCAGCAGCCAAGATCCTGTGGAGAATCGAGCTTTCTTT
TRBD1	-	TRBV7-2	TRBJ1-6	CASSPPGQGNSPLHF	TGTGCCAGCAGCCCTCCGGGACAGGGTAATTCACCCCTCCACTTT
-	-	TRBV19	TRBJ1-4	CASSIAAATNEKLFF	TGTGCCAGTAGTATAGCAGCCGCAACTAATGAAAAACTGTTTTTT
-	-	TRBV28	TRBJ1-2	CASTTGGRGSYYGYTF	TGTGCCAGCACCACGGGCGGCAGGGGATCTTACTATGGCTACACCTTC
TRBD1	-	TRBV6-5	TRBJ1-4	CASSRDRNEKLFF	TGTGCCAGCAGCAGGGACAGAAATGAAAAACTGTTTTTT